The rows below give T cell receptor beta chains drawn from one sample of a study of OX40 agonist ivuxolimab in advanced cancers. Method: immunoSEQ multiplex PCR; TCRdb's copy keeps in-frame clones and lacks some. The sample has 75,000 or so clones, about 83% seen once. The sequencing here drew on CD4+ or CD8+ T cells sorted from blood, taken in a trial of the OX40 agonist ivuxolimab. These receptor sequences come from an adult with an advanced solid tumor such as melanoma, head and neck, liver or kidney cancer. Both conserved end residues are part of each CDR3. D genes are given only for firm matches. Rows give clone size only sometimes, using once, few, many, or a class for an expanded clone.

j_call clone_size d_call v_call cdr3_aa cdr3_nt
TRBJ2-7 NA NA TRBV15 CATSRAGSSYEQYF TGTGCCACCAGCAGAGCAGGGAGCTCCTACGAGCAGTACTTC
TRBJ2-1 NA NA TRBV13 CASSLRLGSYNEQFF TGTGCCAGCAGCCTCCGACTGGGATCCTACAATGAGCAGTTCTTC
TRBJ2-7 many TRBD1 TRBV7-7 CASSLEGTGVHEQYF TGTGCCAGCAGCTTAGAAGGGACAGGGGTCCACGAGCAGTACTTC
TRBJ2-7 NA NA TRBV6-1 CASSEGYSHSYEQYF TGTGCCAGCAGTGAAGGCTATTCCCACTCCTACGAGCAGTACTTC
TRBJ1-1 once TRBD1 TRBV5-4 CATLATDRDKAFF TGTGCCACTCTTGCTACGGACAGGGACAAAGCTTTCTTT
TRBJ1-3 few NA TRBV28 CASTGGGPGNTIYF TGTGCCAGCACCGGGGGGGGGCCTGGAAACACCATATATTTT
TRBJ2-3 NA TRBD2 TRBV4-3 CASSQVMGGSTDTQYF TGCGCCAGCAGCCAAGTAATGGGAGGGAGCACAGATACGCAGTATTTT
TRBJ2-7 NA NA TRBV4-1 CASSQGRPYEQYF TGCGCCAGCAGCCAAGGACGGCCTTACGAGCAGTACTTC
TRBJ2-3 NA TRBD1 TRBV13 CASSPGQGADTQYF TGTGCCAGCAGCCCCGGACAGGGGGCAGATACGCAGTATTTT
TRBJ1-3 NA NA TRBV5-1 CAGSVDMNSGNTIYF TGCGCCGGCAGCGTGGACATGAACTCTGGAAACACCATATATTTT
TRBJ2-2 few TRBD2 TRBV5-1 CASSWEGGSTGELFF TGCGCCAGCAGCTGGGAGGGAGGGTCCACCGGGGAGCTGTTTTTT
TRBJ1-1 once NA TRBV11-2 CASSRGGTEAFF TGTGCCAGCAGCCGAGGGGGGACTGAAGCTTTCTTT
TRBJ1-3 NA NA TRBV7-8 CASSLVLGRNSGNTIYF TGTGCCAGCAGCTTAGTTCTGGGACGGAACTCTGGAAACACCATATATTTT
TRBJ1-1 NA TRBD1 TRBV19 CASTLTGRGYTEAFF TGTGCCAGTACTCTGACAGGGCGGGGGTACACTGAAGCTTTCTTT
TRBJ2-3 NA NA TRBV27 CASSPKGGRSTDTQYF TGTGCCAGCAGCCCCAAGGGGGGACGGAGCACAGATACGCAGTATTTT
TRBJ1-1 once NA TRBV19 CASTTASDRNTEAFF TGTGCCAGTACCACAGCCTCGGACAGGAACACTGAAGCTTTCTTT
TRBJ1-1 NA NA TRBV18 CASSLDSMNTEAFF TGTGCCAGCTCACTCGACAGCATGAACACTGAAGCTTTCTTT
TRBJ2-7 NA NA TRBV5-4 CASSSGLIPYEQYF TGTGCCAGCAGCTCCGGACTCATACCCTACGAGCAGTACTTC
TRBJ1-4 once TRBD1 TRBV28 CASSGDRSTTNEKLFF TGTGCCAGTAGCGGGGACAGGAGTACAACTAATGAAAAACTGTTTTTT
TRBJ2-1 NA NA TRBV7-2 CASSLVRVNEQFF TGTGCCAGCAGCTTAGTTCGGGTTAATGAGCAGTTCTTC
TRBJ2-6 NA NA TRBV7-9 CASSHSFSGANVLTF TGTGCCAGCAGCCATTCCTTCTCTGGGGCCAACGTCCTGACTTTC
TRBJ2-5 NA TRBD2 TRBV11-3 CASSRGSWDLREDQETQYF TGTGCCAGCAGCCGAGGTAGTTGGGACTTGCGGGAGGACCAAGAGACCCAGTACTTC
TRBJ2-3 few TRBD2 TRBV7-9 CASSFGTSGGRADTQYF TGTGCCAGCAGCTTCGGGACTAGCGGGGGTCGGGCAGATACGCAGTATTTT
TRBJ2-1 NA NA TRBV7-9 CASSLAIEQFF TGTGCCAGCAGCTTAGCGATTGAGCAGTTCTTC
TRBJ2-7 NA TRBD1 TRBV19 CASRSGQVKDFSYEQYF TGTGCCAGTAGATCAGGACAGGTTAAAGATTTCTCCTACGAGCAGTACTTC
TRBJ1-6 NA TRBD1 TRBV12-5 CASGQDRAYNSPLHF TGTGCTAGTGGTCAGGACAGGGCCTATAATTCACCCCTCCACTTT
TRBJ1-1 once TRBD1 TRBV4-2 CASSPILQDRLGAEAFF TGTGCCAGCAGCCCAATACTGCAGGACAGGTTGGGAGCTGAAGCTTTCTTT
TRBJ2-3 NA NA TRBV28 CASSLHADTQYF TGTGCCAGCAGTTTACATGCAGATACGCAGTATTTT
TRBJ1-1 NA NA TRBV7-2 CASSVTGMTEAFF TGTGCCAGCAGCGTCACAGGGATGACTGAAGCTTTCTTT
TRBJ1-1 NA TRBD1 TRBV30 CAWSVRKWRDSEAFF TGTGCCTGGAGTGTACGTAAATGGAGGGACAGTGAAGCTTTCTTT
TRBJ1-1 NA NA TRBV6-6 CASSYDLDTEAFF TGTGCCAGCAGTTACGACTTGGACACTGAAGCTTTCTTT